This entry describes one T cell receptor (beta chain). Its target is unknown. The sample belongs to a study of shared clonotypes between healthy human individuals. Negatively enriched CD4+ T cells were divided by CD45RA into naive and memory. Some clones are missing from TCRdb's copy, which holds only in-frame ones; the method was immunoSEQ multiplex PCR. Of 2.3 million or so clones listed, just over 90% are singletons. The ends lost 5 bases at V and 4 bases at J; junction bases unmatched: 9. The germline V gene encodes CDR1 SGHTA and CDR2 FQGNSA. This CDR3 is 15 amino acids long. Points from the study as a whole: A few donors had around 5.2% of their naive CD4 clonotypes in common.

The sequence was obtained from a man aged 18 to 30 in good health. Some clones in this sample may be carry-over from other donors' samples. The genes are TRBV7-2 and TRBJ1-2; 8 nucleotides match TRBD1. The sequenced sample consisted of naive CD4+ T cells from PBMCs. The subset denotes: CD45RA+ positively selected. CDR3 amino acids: CASSQGAGGGYGYTF. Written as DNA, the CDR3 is TGTGCCAGCAGCCAGGGGGCAGGGGGCGGCTATGGCTACACCTTC.